This TCR beta chain was retrieved from a study of T cells in Graves' hyperthyroidism and ophthalmopathy. Study context: Any treatment followed the collection of peripheral blood at initial diagnosis. Study-level findings and limits: Ophthalmopathy was told apart from stable hyperthyroidism by a 13 V-J model.

The length of the CDR3 is 19 residues. Germline CDR1 is ENHRY and CDR2 is SYGVKD. V trimming: 2 bases; J trimming: 2 bases; junction bases outside the gene matches: 9. In the case of this clonotype: Its antigen is still unknown.

A Clinical Activity Score of at least 3, a NOSPECS grade of at least 4 and a duration under 3 months were recorded in the ophthalmopathy patients. What was amplified from RNA transcripts were TCR beta CDR3 regions. In the first-round RT-PCR of the TCR CDR3, the HTBI primer set was used. In TCRdb, the multiplex PCR reads were re-called with MiXCR into one record per CDR3 protein. In the table there are about 640,000 distinct CDR3 sequences, less than 25% of which are singletons. The chain employs TRBV10-3 and TRBJ1-4, with 12 bases aligning to TRBD1. The source is a man between 25 and 39 years old with Graves' ophthalmopathy. The sequenced material came from blood. CDR3 in amino acids: CAISEPGTGGAGTNEKLFF. DNA for the CDR3: TGTGCCATCAGTGAGCCCGGGACAGGGGGCGCGGGTACTAATGAAAAACTGTTTTTT.